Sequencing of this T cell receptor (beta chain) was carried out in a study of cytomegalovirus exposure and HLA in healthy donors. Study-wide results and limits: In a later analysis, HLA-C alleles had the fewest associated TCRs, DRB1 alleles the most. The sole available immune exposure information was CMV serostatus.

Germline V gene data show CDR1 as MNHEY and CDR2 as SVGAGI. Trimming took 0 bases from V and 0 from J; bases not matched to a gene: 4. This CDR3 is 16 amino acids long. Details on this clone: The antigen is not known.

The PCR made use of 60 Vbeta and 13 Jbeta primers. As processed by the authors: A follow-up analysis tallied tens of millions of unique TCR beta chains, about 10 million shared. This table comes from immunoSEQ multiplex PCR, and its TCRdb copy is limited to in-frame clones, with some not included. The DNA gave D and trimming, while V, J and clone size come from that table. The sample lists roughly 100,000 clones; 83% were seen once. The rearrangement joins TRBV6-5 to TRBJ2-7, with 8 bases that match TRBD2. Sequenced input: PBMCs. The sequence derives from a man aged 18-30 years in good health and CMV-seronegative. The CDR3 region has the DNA TGTGCCAGCAGTTACTCTCCTAGCGGGTTCTCCTACGAGCAGTACTTC. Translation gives CASSYSPSGFSYEQYF.